Below are 10 T cell receptor beta chains sequenced from a single sample in a study of T-cell reconstitution after alpha-beta-depleted transplantation in children. The TCRbeta library was prepared with unique molecular identifiers. TCRdb re-derived calls from the PCR reads in MiXCR, one entry per CDR3 protein. This sample has about 350,000 distinct CDR3 sequences, with more than 10% found just once. The source was PBMCs, collected from the stem cell graft. Receptor source: a human donor who donated a stem cell graft to a child with Fanconi anemia.

This clonotype has only a few counts. The rearrangement uses TRBV6-5 and TRBJ1-2; D is undetermined. Trimming took 2 bases from V and 3 from J, leaving 13 bases between them. This CDR3 is 15 amino acids long. Germline V gene lookup returns CDR1 MNHEY and CDR2 SVGAGI. Here the CDR3 reads CASSYAPAGDYGYTF. The CDR3 nucleotides are TGTGCCAGCAGTTACGCGCCAGCCGGCGACTATGGCTACACCTTC.

This clonotype showed up just a few times. The chain links TRBV11-1 to TRBJ2-1; no firm D call. The CDR3 contains 14 residues. CDR1 and CDR2 (germline): SGHAT, FQDESV (reference sequence). Trimming removed 2 bases from V and 4 bases from J, with 9 bases in between. The CDR3 protein is CASSLRSVYNEQFF. CDR3 DNA sequence: TGTGCCAGCAGCTTACGGAGTGTATACAATGAGCAGTTCTTC. Using reference TRBV11-1 and TRBJ2-1 for the parts outside the CDR3, the full variable domain is EAEVAQSPRYKITEKSQAVAFWCDPISGHATLYWYRQILGQGPELLVQFQDESVVDDSQLPKDRFSAERLKGVDSTLKIQPAELGDSAMYLCASSLRSVYNEQFFGPGTRLTVL.

This clonotype has a handful of counts. V gene TRBV5-1 combines with J gene TRBJ1-2; 8 nucleotides agree with TRBD1. V trimming: 5 bases; J trimming: 4 bases; junction bases outside the gene matches: 7. The germline V gene encodes CDR1 SGHRS and CDR2 YFSETQ. This CDR3 is built from 14 residues. CDR3 sequence reads: CASSLTGEVYGYTF. In nucleotides, the CDR3 is TGCGCCAGCAGTCTGACAGGGGAGGTCTATGGCTACACCTTC.

This clonotype occurred many times. The chain couples TRBV6-5 to TRBJ1-5; the D gene is possibly TRBD1 (5 bases). V dropped 4 bases and J dropped 7 bases, with 14 bases sitting between them. The CDR3 is 14 amino acids. CDR1 is MNHEY, CDR2 SVGAGI, per germline. The CDR3 DNA reads as TGTGCCAGCAGTTTTGTGGGGGAAGGCCAGCCCCAGCATTTT. Residues: CASSFVGEGQPQHF.

The chain links TRBV5-5 to TRBJ2-7, with 7 bases fitting TRBD1. V lost 4 bases and J lost 0; bases outside the gene matches: 4. Germline V gene sequence: CDR1 SGHKS, CDR2 YYEKEE (reference sequence). The CDR3 is 14 amino acids. The CDR3, as DNA: TGTGCCAGCAGCCGGACAGGTGACTCCTACGAGCAGTACGTC. It specifies CASSRTGDSYEQYV.

The chain recombines TRBV7-2 with TRBJ2-5; D may be TRBD1 (6 bases). The V gene's germline CDR1 is SGHTA and CDR2 FQGNSA. The germline V and J ends were trimmed by 7 bases and 5 bases, with 20 bases remaining between them. The CDR3 extends over 15 amino acids. DNA for the CDR3: TGTGCCAGCACCCTAGGGGGTCGCACGGAGGAGACCCAGTACTTC. Its protein product is CASTLGGRTEETQYF.

This chain connects TRBV6-1 to TRBJ1-4; D unclear. The V gene's germline CDR1 is MNHNS and CDR2 SASEGT. This CDR3 has 14 amino acids. V shed 5 bases and J shed 0 bases, with 7 bases lying between them. As DNA, the CDR3 is TGTGCCAGCAGTCGGACCTCAACTAATGAAAAACTGTTTTTT. It encodes CASSRTSTNEKLFF.

This clonotype appeared many times. The gene calls are TRBV5-1 and TRBJ1-1; no firm D call. V was clipped by 4 bases and J by 4 bases, with 17 bases between them. Germline-derived CDR1 and CDR2 are SGHRS and YFSETQ. The CDR3 has 15 amino acids. CDR3 sequence: CASSARPAEATEAFF. The CDR3 region has the DNA TGCGCCAGCAGCGCCAGACCAGCGGAGGCCACTGAAGCTTTCTTT.

This clonotype was seen a handful of times. This rearrangement joins TRBV2 to TRBJ1-1; D is possibly TRBD1 (5 bases). CDR1 and CDR2 (germline): SNHLY, FYNNEI. The CDR3 length is 17 residues. V lost 4 bases, J lost 0 bases, and 18 bases lay in between. The chain's CDR3 is CASSGNRRGSVNTEAFF. The DNA for the CDR3 is TGTGCCAGCAGTGGAAACAGGAGGGGATCGGTGAACACTGAAGCTTTCTTT.

The table lists this clonotype with a few counts. V usage is TRBV19 and J usage is TRBJ2-7; unclear D gene. The CDR3 consists of 14 residues. Germline V gene sequence: CDR1 LNHDA, CDR2 SQIVND (reference sequence). The ends were cut back, 1 base at V and 0 bases at J, with 7 bases in the middle. Written as DNA, the CDR3 is TGTGCCAGTAGTATAGCCGACAACTCCTACGAGCAGTACTTC. It translates to CASSIADNSYEQYF. Supplemented by reference TRBV19 and TRBJ2-7, the full variable domain reads DGGITQSPKYLFRKEGQNVTLSCEQNLNHDAMYWYRQDPGQGLRLIYYSQIVNDFQKGDIAEGYSVSREKKESFPLTVTSAQKNPTAFYLCASSIADNSYEQYFGPGTRLTVT.